This T cell receptor beta chain is drawn from a study of Ad26.COV2.S vaccination and SARS-CoV-2 variants (dated by TCRdb to the early 2020s). With regard to the full study: Vaccine-arm donors were drawn from COV1001, a multicentre, randomized, double-blind, placebo-controlled phase I-IIa trial of Ad26.COV2.S in healthy adults. Investigators remained blinded to trial group allocation during experiments and outcome assessment. Trial participants were randomized into five groups of five: low-dose or high-dose Ad26.COV2.S given once or twice, or placebo on both occasions. Sequencing of the TCRbeta repertoire served to evaluate the specificity and breadth of SARS-CoV-2-reactive T cell receptors following Ad26.COV2.S vaccination. Ad26.COV2.S was administered intramuscularly at 5 x 10^10 or 1 x 10^11 viral particles, either as a single shot or as two shots given 56 days apart. The TCR-sequenced set comprised about 32 samples: about 19 Ad26.COV2.S vaccine recipients, 5 placebo recipients and 8 SARS-CoV-2 convalescent individuals. Here is what the overall study found, with its caveats: Substantial breadth of spike-specific CD8+ and CD4+ T cell responses was reported after vaccination. The authors noted that the TCR breadth and depth analyses may have underestimated total T cell responses. The study was not powered to compare responses between vaccine doses or regimens. Ad26.COV2.S recipients had higher spike-specific TCR breadth than placebo recipients (P = 0.0014). Vaccine and placebo recipients had comparable non-spike TCR breadth, which fits with the vaccine containing only spike.

The meaning of the sample's treatment or condition label: around 19 received Ad26.COV2.S at low or high dose, single or two shots; 5 received placebo; per-sample allocation not given. Repertoires of vaccine and placebo recipients were sequenced from samples taken on day 63 after the first injection. Cohort 1b enrolled around 24 adults aged 18-55 years at a single site in Boston, USA, between 29 July and 7 August 2020. Ad26.COV2.S was a replication-incompetent adenovirus type 26 vector expressing a prefusion-stabilized SARS-CoV-2 spike protein from the original Wuhan strain. This clone appeared once. Its target antigen remains unknown. Base qualities are missing; no much larger clone stands one base away. The immunoSEQ Assay was used to sequence TCRbeta CDR3 regions. After extraction, genomic DNA underwent amplification by bias-controlled multiplex PCR, followed by high-throughput sequencing. Processing in the source paper ran as follows. Collapsing and filtering of sequences were performed to quantify the absolute abundance of each unique TCRbeta CDR3 region. T cell fraction was estimated by normalizing TCRbeta template counts to usable DNA, which was measured by amplifying reference genes present in all nucleated cells. Repertoire TCRs were annotated as SARS-CoV-2-specific by exact matching of V gene, CDR3 amino acid sequence and J gene to a known reactive TCR set. The reference SARS-CoV-2 TCR set was obtained from MIRA and was filtered for enrichment in COVID-19-positive ImmuneCODE repertoires, whereby public or cross-reactive TCRs were removed. Drawing on the MIRA antigens, annotated TCRs were analysed further at the level of specific ORF or position within ORF. Breadth was defined as the number of annotated unique rearrangements divided by the total number of unique productive rearrangements, and depth was defined as the summed frequency of the annotated unique rearrangements. Group comparisons of TCR breadth used two-sided Wilcoxon rank-sum tests. In its TCRdb copy, this immuneACCESS table keeps in-frame sequences only and misses some clones. Where compared with another copy, unresolved V genes explain less than half of these, and the others have no known cause. The D gene and trimming were derived from the DNA, and the V and J assignments and clone size from that table. This sample has hundreds of thousands of clones in its table, and 88% of those were observed once. Of the sample, around 6.1% falls within the top ten clones.

V is pruned by 5 bases and J by 5 bases, leaving 4 bases of the junction without a gene match. The CDR3, cysteine through phenylalanine, is 15 amino acids long. The kept DNA is CDR3 alone, 45 bases in frame from the first base. CDR1 SGHVS and CDR2 FQNEAQ were looked up in the germline V gene. The sequence was collected from a person aged 18-65 years who received the Ad26.COV2.S COVID-19 vaccine or a placebo. The sequenced sample was peripheral blood, obtained in a trial of Ad26.COV2.S vaccine versus placebo. The receptor chain draws on TRBV7-8 and TRBJ2-5; 14 of the junction bases match TRBD2. The sequenced DNA: TGTGCCAGCAGCACGGGACTAGCGGGGGCGGAGACCCAGTACTTC. Translated, it reads CASSTGLAGAETQYF.